The rows below give T cell receptor beta chains drawn from one sample of a study of blood T cell repertoires in COVID-19. Assay used: immunoSEQ multiplex PCR; TCRdb lists only in-frame clones, some missing. The sample lists tens of thousands of clones; 70% to 90% were seen once. The sequenced sample consisted of peripheral blood. Source of these receptors: a human donor in a cohort sampled during active COVID-19. Each CDR3 is given with its conserved first and last residue. D genes are given only for firm matches. Clone size is shown for a subset of rows, as once, few, many or a class of expanded clone.

d_gene: .; abundance: .; j_gene: TRBJ1-2; v_gene: TRBV6-2/TRBV6-3; CDR3nt: TGTGCCAGCAGTTACTCGCCGGTTTTTAATGGCTACACCTTC; CDR3aa: CASSYSPVFNGYTF
d_gene: .; abundance: .; j_gene: TRBJ1-6; v_gene: TRBV4-2; CDR3nt: TGTGCCAGCACCTTACAACTACGGAGCTCCTATAATTCACCCCTCCACTTT; CDR3aa: CASTLQLRSSYNSPLHF
d_gene: .; abundance: once; j_gene: TRBJ2-2; v_gene: TRBV6-5; CDR3nt: TGTGCCAGCAGTTGGGCCCTGGACACCGGGGAGCTGTTTTTT; CDR3aa: CASSWALDTGELFF
d_gene: .; abundance: .; j_gene: TRBJ2-2; v_gene: TRBV7-3; CDR3nt: TGTGCCAGCAGCTTAACCTCCCCTGGGGAGCTGTTTTTT; CDR3aa: CASSLTSPGELFF
d_gene: .; abundance: .; j_gene: TRBJ2-5; v_gene: TRBV2; CDR3nt: TGTGCCAGCAGATACTACCAAGAGACCCAGTACTTC; CDR3aa: CASRYYQETQYF
d_gene: TRBD2; abundance: .; j_gene: TRBJ2-7; v_gene: TRBV5-1; CDR3nt: TGCGCCAGCAGCTTGGGCCTAGCGGTATACGAGCAGTACTTC; CDR3aa: CASSLGLAVYEQYF
d_gene: .; abundance: once; j_gene: TRBJ1-1; v_gene: TRBV6-5; CDR3nt: TGTGCCAGCAGTTATGGGGGGGGGATCGTGGGCACTGAAGCTTTCTTT; CDR3aa: CASSYGGGIVGTEAFF
d_gene: TRBD1; abundance: .; j_gene: TRBJ1-4; v_gene: TRBV10-3; CDR3nt: TGTGCCATCGGACAGGGCGATGAAAAACTGTTTTTT; CDR3aa: CAIGQGDEKLFF
d_gene: .; abundance: .; j_gene: TRBJ2-7; v_gene: TRBV6-1; CDR3nt: TGTGCCAGCAGTGAGCCTTCCAGGTATCCCCACTACGAGCAGTACTTC; CDR3aa: CASSEPSRYPHYEQYF
d_gene: TRBD1; abundance: .; j_gene: TRBJ1-3; v_gene: TRBV7-6; CDR3nt: TGTGCCAGCAGCTCCGGGACAGCCGGAAACACCATATATTTT; CDR3aa: CASSSGTAGNTIYF
d_gene: .; abundance: few; j_gene: TRBJ1-4; v_gene: TRBV5-5; CDR3nt: TGTGCCAGCAGCCCCGGGACTTCTCCAACTAATGAAAAACTGTTTTTT; CDR3aa: CASSPGTSPTNEKLFF